This TCR beta chain appears in the sequencing data of a study of blood T cell repertoires in COVID-19. Study overall: Acute and convalescent COVID-19 specimens originated in the United States, Italy and Spain. T cells, B-cell-depleted T cells, or PBMCs supplied cDNA or gDNA.

Some clones are missing from TCRdb's copy, which holds only in-frame ones; the method was immunoSEQ multiplex PCR. This table has around 130,000 clones, roughly 84% appearing once. The trim removed 0 bases at V and 8 bases at J, leaving 5 bases unmatched. The germline gives CDR1 SGHDT, CDR2 YYEEEE. This CDR3 contains 14 residues. The chain recombines TRBV5-6 with TRBJ1-2; TRBD1 aligns across 9 bases. The TCR comes from a man aged 60 to 75 with acute or convalescent COVID-19. Sequenced: peripheral blood. CDR3 in DNA: TGTGCCAGCAGCTTGGGGGACAGGGTGAGGGGCTACACCTTC. Residues: CASSLGDRVRGYTF.